This TCR beta chain was sequenced during a study of neurological immune-mediated disorders. The study, taken as a whole, reports: Private repertoires in all groups were suggested by the absence of shared CDR3 amino acid sequences among expanded clones across subjects.

Every sequencing run gave over 170 million TCR-beta sequences, taken from 15-18 subjects. Each CDR3 protein is one row after TCRdb ran MiXCR on the 5' RACE reads. Of 39,000 or so distinct CDR3 sequences detected, 2% to 2.5% appear once; the ten largest clones hold roughly an eighth. The table lists this clonotype with many counts. The antigen is undetermined. The V gene's germline CDR1 is MNHNS and CDR2 SASEGT. This CDR3 region has 13 residues. Germline trimming cut 11 bases from V and 4 bases from J; bases unmatched to any gene: 10. Unsorted libraries were derived from 2 million PBMCs stored at -80 C.

This rearrangement joins TRBV6-1 to TRBJ1-1; 7 bases agree with TRBD1. The source material was PBMCs. The source of this sequence is a man younger than 45 with multiple sclerosis. Written as DNA, the CDR3 is TGTGCCGTTCACCGGCAGGGGGGCACTGAAGCTTTCTTT. Translation gives CAVHRQGGTEAFF.